A selection of T cell receptor beta chains follows, all from one sample in a study of CXCR3-negative and CXCR3-positive naive CD8 T cells. Following a re-call of the 5' RACE reads, TCRdb has one entry per CDR3 protein and lacks DNA. Its listing shows over 70,000 distinct CDR3 sequences. The sample taken for sequencing was naive CXCR3+ CD8+ T cells from blood. These receptors all come from a human donor in good health. Some clones in this sample may be carry-over from other donors' samples. Both conserved end residues are part of each CDR3. The order of the fields is J gene, V gene, CDR3 protein.

j_call: TRBJ2-5; v_call: TRBV28; cdr3_aa: CAIEGDLGTQYF
j_call: TRBJ1-4; v_call: TRBV29-1; cdr3_aa: CSANGGLDNEKLFF
j_call: TRBJ2-4; v_call: TRBV4-1; cdr3_aa: CASSQVVEGISQYF
j_call: TRBJ2-1; v_call: TRBV20-1; cdr3_aa: CSARFVRWVDEQFF
j_call: TRBJ2-7; v_call: TRBV5-6; cdr3_aa: CASSLGGGVHEQYF
j_call: TRBJ1-1; v_call: TRBV7-9; cdr3_aa: CASSHGQNPTMNTEAFF
j_call: TRBJ2-1; v_call: TRBV7-7; cdr3_aa: CASSPQPGLTNEQFF
j_call: TRBJ2-7; v_call: TRBV7-2; cdr3_aa: CASHTMGRTYEQYF
j_call: TRBJ2-1; v_call: TRBV7-3; cdr3_aa: CASSPGTGGNEQFF
j_call: TRBJ2-7; v_call: TRBV6-2/TRBV6-3; cdr3_aa: CASSYLDSSYEQYF
j_call: TRBJ2-7; v_call: TRBV27; cdr3_aa: CASSVTLAESSYEQYF
j_call: TRBJ2-1; v_call: TRBV19; cdr3_aa: CASLGQYNEQFF
j_call: TRBJ1-6; v_call: TRBV28; cdr3_aa: CASSLGRLRSPLHF
j_call: TRBJ2-1; v_call: TRBV25-1; cdr3_aa: CASRWGGNEQFF
j_call: TRBJ2-1; v_call: TRBV20-1; cdr3_aa: CSARDLMSSYNEQFF
j_call: TRBJ1-1; v_call: TRBV28; cdr3_aa: CASSFLETENTEAFF
j_call: TRBJ2-1; v_call: TRBV18; cdr3_aa: CASSPTSQRTEQFF
j_call: TRBJ1-5; v_call: TRBV12-3/TRBV12-4; cdr3_aa: CASAGGNQPQHF
j_call: TRBJ2-3; v_call: TRBV5-1; cdr3_aa: CASSLGGLAPDTQYF
j_call: TRBJ2-1; v_call: TRBV4-1; cdr3_aa: CASSLRRGEVEQFF
j_call: TRBJ2-2; v_call: TRBV12-3/TRBV12-4; cdr3_aa: CASKPGNTGELFF
j_call: TRBJ2-1; v_call: TRBV7-7; cdr3_aa: CASSLGQPYNEQFF
j_call: TRBJ1-1; v_call: TRBV28; cdr3_aa: CASSTAGDNTEAFF
j_call: TRBJ2-3; v_call: TRBV12-3/TRBV12-4; cdr3_aa: CASSPIDSTDTQYF
j_call: TRBJ2-5; v_call: TRBV6-5; cdr3_aa: CASSSSGSDQETQYF
j_call: TRBJ2-7; v_call: TRBV9; cdr3_aa: CASSVDASVSYEQYF
j_call: TRBJ2-7; v_call: TRBV7-3; cdr3_aa: CASSLWEREGSYEQYF
j_call: TRBJ2-5; v_call: TRBV20-1; cdr3_aa: CSAPAEAGETQYF
j_call: TRBJ1-5; v_call: TRBV15; cdr3_aa: CATSPRGDGQPQHF
j_call: TRBJ2-7; v_call: TRBV2; cdr3_aa: CASSTISYEQYF
j_call: TRBJ2-1; v_call: TRBV14; cdr3_aa: CASSPLGSLGNEQFF
j_call: TRBJ2-3; v_call: TRBV7-2; cdr3_aa: CASSLALAPDTQYF
j_call: TRBJ1-1; v_call: TRBV5-4; cdr3_aa: CASSVGQGMNTEAFF